These 27 T cell receptor beta chains came from one sample sequenced in a study of cytomegalovirus exposure and HLA in healthy donors. The PCR made use of 60 Vbeta and 13 Jbeta primers. Clones were read by immunoSEQ multiplex PCR, and TCRdb kept only the in-frame ones, dropping some. This sample has 150,000 to 200,000 clones, with roughly 76% found just once. Sequenced material: PBMCs. These receptors were obtained from a human donor in good health.

CDR3 residues: CASSLGVLAGSTDTQYF. CDR3 in DNA: TGTGCCAGCAGCTTAGGGGTTCTAGCGGGGAGCACAGATACGCAGTATTTT. The chain employs TRBV11-2 and TRBJ2-3, with 9 nucleotides matching TRBD2. V shed 1 base, J shed 0 bases, and the junction held 5 bases outside the gene matches. Germline values: CDR1 SGHAT, CDR2 FQNNGV. CDR3 size: 17 residues. The full variable domain, in which reference TRBV11-2 and TRBJ2-3 provide the parts outside the CDR3, is EAGVAQSPRYKIIEKRQSVAFWCNPISGHATLYWYQQILGQGPKLLIQFQNNGVVDDSQLPKDRFSAERLKGVDSTLKIQPAKLEDSAVYLCASSLGVLAGSTDTQYFGPGTRLTVL.

V and J are TRBV25-1 and TRBJ1-4; 7 bases fit TRBD1. This CDR3 is built from 11 residues. V lost 5 bases to trimming and J lost 17 bases; unmatched junction nucleotides: 8. Germline lookup yields CDR1 MGHDK and CDR2 SYGVNS. CDR3 amino acids: CASSKDRDRFF. CDR3 sequence (DNA): TGTGCCAGCAGTAAAGACAGGGATCGTTTTTTT.

The V gene is TRBV10-3, the J gene TRBJ1-6, with D possibly being TRBD1 (5 bases). Trimming shortened V by 6 bases and J by 5 bases, and 14 bases separated the two germline ends. The CDR3 is 15 amino acids. The germline V gene encodes CDR1 ENHRY and CDR2 SYGVKD. CDR3 in DNA: TGTGCCATCAGAACGGGACGGACTAATAATTCACCCCTCCACTTT. It encodes CAIRTGRTNNSPLHF.

The chain recombines TRBV5-1 with TRBJ2-5, with D unclear. Between the trimmed V and J ends, which lost 1 base and 2 bases, there was a span of 12 bases. CDR1 is SGHRS, CDR2 YFSETQ, per germline. The CDR3 is 15 residues long. For the CDR3, the DNA is TGCGCCAGCAGCTTGAGCCTAAACCTACAAGAGACCCAGTACTTC. Protein product: CASSLSLNLQETQYF.

CDR3 protein: CASSQADYRDTNTEAFF. The CDR3 region has the DNA TGCGCCAGCAGCCAAGCTGATTACCGGGACACCAACACTGAAGCTTTCTTT. The chain is built from TRBV4-3 and TRBJ1-1; D possibly corresponds to TRBD1 (6 bases). V was trimmed by 1 base and J by 2 bases, leaving 17 bases between them. Germline values: CDR1 LGHNA, CDR2 YSLEER. The CDR3 is made up of 17 amino acids.

The rearrangement links TRBV4-3 to TRBJ1-1; D not certain. V was trimmed by 4 bases and J by 1 base, leaving 10 bases between them. CDR1 and CDR2 (germline): LGHNA, YSLEER. The CDR3 runs 14 residues. The CDR3 nucleotides read TGCGCCAGCAGCCCCCATGCCGGGAACACTGAAGCTTTCTTT. Amino acid sequence: CASSPHAGNTEAFF.

V usage is TRBV27 and J usage is TRBJ1-5; tentatively, D is TRBD1 (5 bases). The ends were cut back, 1 base at V and 1 base at J, with 14 bases in the middle. The CDR3 covers 17 residues. Germline V gene lookup returns CDR1 MNHEY and CDR2 SMNVEV (reference sequence). The CDR3 spells CASSLLAPGGSNQPQHF. The CDR3 DNA is TGTGCCAGCAGTTTATTAGCCCCCGGGGGGAGCAATCAGCCCCAGCATTTT.

This clone has more than one count but fewer than ten. V usage is TRBV6-1 and J usage is TRBJ1-1, with D hard to call. The CDR3 runs 13 residues. Germline V lookup: CDR1 MNHNS, CDR2 SASEGT. V dropped 11 bases and J dropped 1 base, with 14 bases sitting between them. CDR3 sequence (DNA): TGTGCCTTCAGGATAGGTGCGAACACTGAAGCTTTCTTT. Amino acids: CAFRIGANTEAFF.

V usage is TRBV7-9 and J usage is TRBJ1-2; 8 bases line up with TRBD1. The CDR3 has 16 amino acids. The ends lost 5 bases at V and 0 bases at J; junction bases unmatched: 8. The germline V gene has CDR1 SEHNR and CDR2 FQNEAQ (reference sequence). This CDR3 is CASSKPGQDSNYGYTF. Here the CDR3 DNA reads TGTGCCAGCAGCAAGCCGGGACAGGATTCTAACTATGGCTACACCTTC.

The V call is TRBV4-3, the J call TRBJ1-6; maybe TRBD1 (6 bases). Germline V CDR1 and CDR2: LGHNA, YSLEER. V dropped 0 bases and J dropped 10 bases, with 10 bases sitting between them. This CDR3 spans 14 amino acids. CDR3 sequence (DNA): TGCGCCAGCAGCCAAGATAGGGGGTACTCACCCCTCCACTTT. Translating it yields CASSQDRGYSPLHF.

A remark on this clone: The sample has other DNA sequences that encode this CDR3 too. The CDR3 here is CASSRTSGGYNEQFF. As DNA, the CDR3 is TGTGCCAGCAGCCGGACTAGCGGGGGCTACAATGAGCAGTTCTTC. The rearrangement joins TRBV6-5 to TRBJ2-1, with 13 bases fitting TRBD2. The CDR3 is made up of 15 amino acids. With V trimmed by 6 bases and J by 3 bases, 2 bases remained unmatched. CDR1 is MNHEY, CDR2 SVGAGI, per germline.

This clone was seen just once. The sample carries other DNA sequences with the same CDR3. CDR3 sequence: CASRSSGTHNSPLHF. The CDR3 region has the DNA TGTGCCAGCAGGTCTTCAGGGACTCATAATTCACCCCTCCACTTT. This chain links TRBV13 with TRBJ1-6; weak D call: TRBD1 (5 bases). Germline values: CDR1 PRHDT, CDR2 FYEKMQ (reference sequence). V lost 6 bases and J lost 5, with 14 bases in between. The length of the CDR3 is 15 residues.

The CDR3 DNA reads TGCGCCAGCAGCTTGTTAAGGGACTCAGCGACAGATACGCAGTATTTT. Amino acid sequence: CASSLLRDSATDTQYF. The chain carries TRBV5-1 and TRBJ2-3; perhaps TRBD2 as D (6 bases). V was trimmed by 1 base and J by 3 bases, leaving 15 bases between them. The V gene's germline CDR1 is SGHRS and CDR2 YFSETQ. The CDR3 length is 16 residues.

This chain links TRBV12-5 with TRBJ1-2; a weak D match, TRBD1 (5 bases). V gave up 1 base and J gave up 7 bases, with 10 bases separating them. Germline V lookup: CDR1 LGHNT, CDR2 FRNRAP. There are 13 residues in the CDR3. The CDR3 here is CASGLAGFGGYTF. Written as DNA, the CDR3 is TGTGCTAGTGGTTTGGCAGGGTTTGGTGGCTACACCTTC.

The CDR3 coding sequence is TGTGCCAGCAGCTTGGACAGGGGGAACACTGAAGCTTTCTTT. Its translation is CASSLDRGNTEAFF. The genes are TRBV7-9 and TRBJ1-1, with 9 nucleotides matching TRBD1. The CDR3 runs to 14 residues. The trim removed 3 bases at V and 1 base at J, leaving 0 bases unmatched. Per germline, CDR1 SEHNR and CDR2 FQNEAQ (reference sequence).

A remark on this clone: The same CDR3 can be traced to other DNA sequences in this sample. The chain joins TRBV4-1 to TRBJ2-7; TRBD1 matches at 11 bases. The V segment lost 3 bases and the J segment 2 bases; nucleotides outside the gene matches: 0. The germline CDR1 and CDR2 sequences are MGHRA and YSYEKL. The CDR3 is 14 residues long. CDR3 amino acids: CASSQGQGAYEQYF. In DNA, the CDR3 is TGCGCCAGCAGCCAGGGACAGGGGGCCTACGAGCAGTACTTC.

The gene calls are TRBV14 and TRBJ1-2; D not certain. Germline loops: CDR1 SGHDN, CDR2 FVKESK. CDR3 size: 13 residues. Trimming left V 1 base short and J 5 bases short, with 8 bases between. The CDR3 nucleotides are TGTGCCAGCAGCCAAGGGCAGGCTTATGGCTACACCTTC. Translation gives CASSQGQAYGYTF.

About this clone itself: The same CDR3 also results from other DNA sequences found in this sample. The chain combines TRBV18 with TRBJ1-2, with 8 bases lining up with TRBD1. This CDR3 comprises 14 residues. The germline V gene has CDR1 KGHSH and CDR2 LQKENI. After removal of 3 bases from V and 5 bases from J, the junction contained 5 bases not matched to a gene. The CDR3 nucleotides read TGTGCCAGCTCACCTGGGACAGGCGAATATGGCTACACCTTC. Translated, it gives CASSPGTGEYGYTF. The full variable domain, its missing parts supplied by reference TRBV18 and TRBJ1-2, is NAGVMQNPRHLVRRRGQEARLRCSPMKGHSHVYWYRQLPEEGLKFMVYLQKENIIDESGMPKERFSAEFPKEGPSILRIQQVVRGDSAAYFCASSPGTGEYGYTFGSGTRLTVV.

The chain recombines TRBV10-3 with TRBJ1-5; weak D call: TRBD1 (6 bases). There are 14 residues in the CDR3. Trimming stripped 3 bases from V and 5 bases from J, with 11 bases between. Germline CDR1 and CDR2: ENHRY and SYGVKD. The CDR3 region is CAISDVGGDQPQHF. In nucleotides, the CDR3 is TGTGCCATCAGTGATGTAGGGGGGGATCAGCCCCAGCATTTT.

Written as DNA, the CDR3 is TGTGCCAGCAGACTTTCGGCGGGGGGGTCTAATGAAAAACTGTTTTTT. The encoded protein is CASRLSAGGSNEKLFF. The chain recombines TRBV13 with TRBJ1-4; maybe TRBD1 (5 bases). Germline lookup yields CDR1 PRHDT and CDR2 FYEKMQ (reference sequence). Trimming took off 6 bases at V and 3 bases at J, with 17 bases between the two ends. This CDR3 has 16 residues.

J is TRBJ2-1 and V is TRBV7-6; 10 bases are a match to TRBD2. The CDR3 totals 15 residues. Germline V gives CDR1 SGHVS, CDR2 FNYEAQ. With V trimmed by 5 bases and J by 7 bases, 8 bases remained unmatched. The CDR3 loop reads CASSPGTSEDNEQFF. In DNA form, the CDR3 reads TGTGCCAGCAGCCCTGGGACTAGCGAGGATAATGAGCAGTTCTTC.

CDR3 sequence (DNA): TGTGCCAGCAGTGAGACTAGCGGGGGGCACAATGAGCAGTTCTTC. Translating it yields CASSETSGGHNEQFF. The chain combines TRBV2 with TRBJ2-1; 13 bases are shared with TRBD2. Germline trimming cut 3 bases from V and 5 bases from J; bases unmatched to any gene: 1. The CDR3 is 15 residues long. The germline gives CDR1 SNHLY, CDR2 FYNNEI.

The rearrangement uses TRBV4-2 and TRBJ2-1; TRBD2 aligns across 11 bases. V was pared by 1 base and J by 0 bases, with 5 bases of the junction left unmatched. This CDR3 has 18 residues. Germline V CDR1 and CDR2: LGHNA, YNFKEQ. The CDR3 sequence is CASSQGLAGSSSYNEQFF. As DNA, the CDR3 is TGTGCCAGCAGCCAAGGACTAGCGGGGTCCAGCTCCTACAATGAGCAGTTCTTC.

This chain uses TRBV9 with TRBJ2-3; 8 bases fit TRBD1. The CDR3 consists of 16 residues. Per the germline V gene, CDR1 is SGDLS and CDR2 is YYNGEE. Losses at the gene ends were 2 bases for V and 3 bases for J; bases not matched to a gene: 8. Here the CDR3 reads CASSVSAGGVTDTQYF. CDR3 bases: TGTGCCAGCAGCGTTAGTGCAGGGGGCGTAACAGATACGCAGTATTTT.

This clone occurred a few times. The rearrangement links TRBV11-3 to TRBJ2-3, with 9 bases aligning to TRBD2. J gave up 10 bases and V 3 bases, and 11 bases lay outside the gene matches. Germline V lookup: CDR1 SGHNT, CDR2 YENEEA. The length of the CDR3 is 15 residues. The CDR3 loop reads CASSLGGLASGAQYF. The CDR3 coding sequence is TGTGCCAGCAGCTTGGGGGGACTAGCTTCCGGGGCGCAGTATTTT. The full variable domain, with the rest looked up from reference TRBV11-3 and TRBJ2-3, is EAGVVQSPRYKIIEKKQPVAFWCNPISGHNTLYWYLQNLGQGPELLIRYENEEAVDDSQLPKDRFSAERLKGVDSTLKIQPAELGDSAVYLCASSLGGLASGAQYFGPGTRLTVL.

V usage is TRBV5-1 and J usage is TRBJ2-1; 11 nucleotides agree with TRBD2. The CDR3 runs to 16 residues. The ends lost 2 bases at V and 5 bases at J; junction bases unmatched: 6. The germline V gene encodes CDR1 SGHRS and CDR2 YFSETQ. As DNA, the CDR3 is TGCGCCAGCAGCTTCCGACTAGCGGGGACAGACAATGAGCAGTTCTTC. Its protein is CASSFRLAGTDNEQFF.

This chain joins TRBV28 and TRBJ2-7, with 10 bases fitting TRBD1. The CDR3 extends over 16 amino acids. The germline CDR1 and CDR2 sequences are MDHEN and SYDVKM. Germline trimming cut 4 bases from V and 2 bases from J; bases unmatched to any gene: 8. Written as DNA, the CDR3 is TGTGCCAGCAGTTCCCGGGACAGGGGTTCCGCCTACGAGCAGTACTTC. It translates to CASSSRDRGSAYEQYF.